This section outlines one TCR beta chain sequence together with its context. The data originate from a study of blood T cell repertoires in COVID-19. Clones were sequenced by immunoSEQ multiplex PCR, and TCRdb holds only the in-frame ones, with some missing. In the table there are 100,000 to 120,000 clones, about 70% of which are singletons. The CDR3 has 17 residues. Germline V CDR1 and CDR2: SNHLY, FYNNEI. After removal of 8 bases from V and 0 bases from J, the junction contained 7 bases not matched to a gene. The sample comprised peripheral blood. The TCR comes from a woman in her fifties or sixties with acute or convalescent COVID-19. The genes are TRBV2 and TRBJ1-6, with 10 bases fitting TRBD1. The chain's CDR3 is CASARDRGSSYNSPLHF. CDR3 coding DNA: TGTGCCAGCGCCAGGGACAGGGGTAGCTCCTATAATTCACCCCTCCACTTT.